These T cell receptor beta chains were read from a single sample in a study of cytomegalovirus exposure and HLA in healthy donors. Measured with immunoSEQ multiplex PCR; TCRdb has only the in-frame clones, and not every one. The data contain about 95,000 clones, roughly 82% of them singletons. Input material: PBMCs. These receptor sequences come from a man aged 30 to 39 in good health and CMV-seropositive. Each CDR3 is given without its conserved first and last residue. The order of the fields is CDR3 length, J gene, V gene, CDR3 protein.

CDR3 length: 14
J gene: TRBJ2-7
V gene: TRBV4-3
CDR3 protein: ASSQTLAGEGGEQY

CDR3 length: 13
J gene: TRBJ2-5
V gene: TRBV5-6
CDR3 protein: ASSPGTGGWETQY

CDR3 length: 14
J gene: TRBJ2-1
V gene: TRBV10-2
CDR3 protein: ASSDGGGQFYNEQF

CDR3 length: 12
J gene: TRBJ2-1
V gene: TRBV5-5
CDR3 protein: ASSDGSSYNEQF

CDR3 length: 10
J gene: TRBJ1-1
V gene: TRBV30
CDR3 protein: AWRLLNTEAF

CDR3 length: 15
J gene: TRBJ2-3
V gene: TRBV2
CDR3 protein: ASSKTSGRFPTDTQY

CDR3 length: 10
J gene: TRBJ1-5
V gene: TRBV6-5
CDR3 protein: ASDWGGQPQH

CDR3 length: 16
J gene: TRBJ2-7
V gene: TRBV5-1
CDR3 protein: ASSVSGTSGSVGYEQY

CDR3 length: 11
J gene: TRBJ1-5
V gene: TRBV30
CDR3 protein: AWGQGLNQPQH

CDR3 length: 11
J gene: TRBJ2-1
V gene: TRBV10-3
CDR3 protein: AVERGRASEQF

CDR3 length: 14
J gene: TRBJ2-1
V gene: TRBV28
CDR3 protein: ASSLLAEHTYNEQF

CDR3 length: 18
J gene: TRBJ1-3
V gene: TRBV18
CDR3 protein: ASSPLLEPTGGKSGNTIY

CDR3 length: 13
J gene: TRBJ2-1
V gene: TRBV28
CDR3 protein: ASRFSGLPTYEQF

CDR3 length: 13
J gene: TRBJ2-7
V gene: TRBV14
CDR3 protein: ASSQDSQGAHEQY

CDR3 length: 12
J gene: TRBJ1-2
V gene: TRBV15
CDR3 protein: ATSRGRGLYGYT

CDR3 length: 13
J gene: TRBJ1-4
V gene: TRBV9
CDR3 protein: ASSATGALNEKLF

CDR3 length: 15
J gene: TRBJ2-7
V gene: TRBV27
CDR3 protein: ASSPGTSGRSPYEQY

CDR3 length: 12
J gene: TRBJ1-5
V gene: TRBV27
CDR3 protein: ASSPGTGNQPQH

CDR3 length: 13
J gene: TRBJ1-5
V gene: TRBV7-2
CDR3 protein: ASSLEGAKNQPQH

CDR3 length: 15
J gene: TRBJ1-5
V gene: TRBV2
CDR3 protein: ASSDTTGGNSNQPQH

CDR3 length: 14
J gene: TRBJ1-1
V gene: TRBV18
CDR3 protein: ASSPIDRDPHTEAF

CDR3 length: 12
J gene: TRBJ1-3
V gene: TRBV27
CDR3 protein: ASRGTGVGNTIY

CDR3 length: 9
J gene: TRBJ2-3
V gene: TRBV19
CDR3 protein: ASSLEDTQY

CDR3 length: 12
J gene: TRBJ1-1
V gene: TRBV18
CDR3 protein: ASSRDRVDTEAF

CDR3 length: 14
J gene: TRBJ2-7
V gene: TRBV15
CDR3 protein: ATSASRWESSYEQY

CDR3 length: 13
J gene: TRBJ1-1
V gene: TRBV5-4
CDR3 protein: ASSEEDRRTTEAF

CDR3 length: 13
J gene: TRBJ2-3
V gene: TRBV10-3
CDR3 protein: AISARDRSTDTQY

CDR3 length: 11
J gene: TRBJ2-3
V gene: TRBV21-1
CDR3 protein: ANRTDYTDTQY

CDR3 length: 10
J gene: TRBJ2-2
V gene: TRBV13
CDR3 protein: ASSPRAGELF